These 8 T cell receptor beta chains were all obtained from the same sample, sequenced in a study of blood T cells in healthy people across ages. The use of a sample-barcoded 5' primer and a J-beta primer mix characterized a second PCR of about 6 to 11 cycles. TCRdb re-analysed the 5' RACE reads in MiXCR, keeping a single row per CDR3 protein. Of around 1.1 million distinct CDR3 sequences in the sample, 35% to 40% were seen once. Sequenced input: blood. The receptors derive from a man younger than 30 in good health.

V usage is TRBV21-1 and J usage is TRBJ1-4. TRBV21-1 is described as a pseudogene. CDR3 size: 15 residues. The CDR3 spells CASSKSKGSGEKLFF. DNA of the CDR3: TGTGCCAGCAGCAAGTCAAAAGGGTCGGGTGAAAAACTGTTTTTT.

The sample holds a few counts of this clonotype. The CDR3 loop is CASSRDSNNSPLHF. The CDR3 bases are TGTGCCAGCAGCCGGGACAGTAATAATTCACCCCTCCACTTT. The chain carries TRBV6-5 and TRBJ1-6, with 7 bases fitting TRBD1. Germline trimming cut 6 bases from V and 5 bases from J; bases unmatched to any gene: 4. The CDR3 has 14 amino acids. Germline assignment: CDR1 MNHEY and CDR2 SVGAGI.

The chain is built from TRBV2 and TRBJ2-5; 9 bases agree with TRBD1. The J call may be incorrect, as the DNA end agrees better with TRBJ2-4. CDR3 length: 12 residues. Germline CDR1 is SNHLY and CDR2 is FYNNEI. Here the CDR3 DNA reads TGTGCCAGCAGATTGGGACAGGGCATTCAGTACTTC. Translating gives CASRLGQGIQYF.

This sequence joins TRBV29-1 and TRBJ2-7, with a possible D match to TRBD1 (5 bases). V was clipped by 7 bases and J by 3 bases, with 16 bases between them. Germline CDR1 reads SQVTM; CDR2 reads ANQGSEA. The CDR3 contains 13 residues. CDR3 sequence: CSGDRLLCYEQYF. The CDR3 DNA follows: TGCAGCGGAGACAGACTCCTGTGCTACGAGCAGTACTTC.

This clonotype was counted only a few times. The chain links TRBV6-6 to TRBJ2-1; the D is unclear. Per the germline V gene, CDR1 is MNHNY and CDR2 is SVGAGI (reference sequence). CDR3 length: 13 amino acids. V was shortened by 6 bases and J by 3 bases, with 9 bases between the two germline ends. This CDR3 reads CASSGRDYNEQFF. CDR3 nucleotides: TGTGCCAGCAGCGGAAGGGACTACAATGAGCAGTTCTTC.

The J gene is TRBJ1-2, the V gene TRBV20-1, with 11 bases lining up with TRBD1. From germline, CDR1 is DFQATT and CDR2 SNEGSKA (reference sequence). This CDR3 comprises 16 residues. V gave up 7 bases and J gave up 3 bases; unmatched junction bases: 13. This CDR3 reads CSVPQRGTGGYYGYTF. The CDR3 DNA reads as TGCAGTGTTCCCCAACGAGGGACAGGGGGGTACTATGGCTACACCTTC.

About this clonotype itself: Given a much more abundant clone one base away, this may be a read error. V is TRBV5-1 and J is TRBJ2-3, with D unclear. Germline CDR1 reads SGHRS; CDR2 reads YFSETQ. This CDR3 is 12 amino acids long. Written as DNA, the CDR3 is TGCGTCAGCAGCTTTAATACAGATACGCAGTATTTT. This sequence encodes CVSSFNTDTQYF.

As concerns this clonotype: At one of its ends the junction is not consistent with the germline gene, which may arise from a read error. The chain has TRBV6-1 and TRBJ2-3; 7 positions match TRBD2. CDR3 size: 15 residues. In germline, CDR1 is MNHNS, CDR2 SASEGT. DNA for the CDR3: TGTACCAGCAGTGAAGTCGGACTAGTAACAGATACGCAGTATTTT. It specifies CTSSEVGLVTDTQYF.